The T cell receptor beta chain under discussion was sequenced for a study of blood T cell repertoires in COVID-19. Study-level background: Donors in the United States, Italy and Spain gave samples during acute or convalescent COVID-19. From T cells, B-cell-depleted T cells, or PBMCs came the material, which was cDNA or gDNA.

CDR3 length equals 12 residues. The germline CDR1 and CDR2 sequences are SGHKS and YYEKEE (reference sequence). The germline V and J ends were trimmed by 2 bases and 5 bases, with 5 bases remaining between them. Per the original methods: Reference gene primer amplification gave estimated nucleated cell counts. This table comes from immunoSEQ multiplex PCR, and its TCRdb copy is limited to in-frame clones, with some not included. V, J and clone size were drawn from that table, and D and trimming were deduced from the DNA. The table has tens of thousands of clones, 77% seen once; the top ten hold under 30%.

The chain couples TRBV5-5 to TRBJ2-1; D gene unclear. The TCR comes from a woman aged 65 to 85 with acute or convalescent COVID-19. Sample: peripheral blood. The CDR3 sequence: CASSFGNNEQFF. The CDR3 nucleotides are TGTGCCAGCAGCTTTGGCAACAATGAGCAGTTCTTC.